A selection of T cell receptor beta chains follows, all from one sample in a study of shared clonotypes between healthy human individuals. TCRdb's copy holds only in-frame clones and misses some; the assay was immunoSEQ multiplex PCR. The sample contains over 850,000 clones, around 78% of which appear only once. Sequenced material: memory CD4+ T cells from PBMCs. The receptors originated from a man aged 18 to 35 in good health. Some clones in this sample may be carry-over from other donors' samples. The CDR3 runs from the conserved cysteine through the conserved F or W. Each record gives: V gene, clone size, J gene, CDR3 length, D gene, CDR3 DNA, CDR3 protein. D genes are given only for firm matches. Part of the rows lack a size; the others show once, few, many or a class for expanded clones.

>TRBV2|few|TRBJ2-6|15|.
TGTGCCAGCAGTGTGACGGGGACTGGGGCCAACGTCCTGACTTTC
CASSVTGTGANVLTF
>TRBV25-1|once|TRBJ2-1|15|.
TGTGCCAGCAGTGAGGGCGGGAAATTGTACAATGAGCAGTTCTTC
CASSEGGKLYNEQFF
>TRBV28|.|TRBJ2-1|16|TRBD2
TGTGCCAGCAGTCCTCTCACTAGCGGGAGTTTTAATGAGCAGTTCTTC
CASSPLTSGSFNEQFF
>TRBV9|.|TRBJ2-3|15|.
TGTGCCAGCAGCGGCAGAGGGGGGGGCACAGATACGCAGTATTTT
CASSGRGGGTDTQYF
>TRBV7-9|.|TRBJ2-7|12|.
TGTGCCAGCAGCCCTACATCCTACGAGCAGTACTTC
CASSPTSYEQYF
>TRBV6-1|.|TRBJ1-5|15|.
TGTGCCAGCAGTGATGGCAGGGCGGGGAATCAGCCCCAGCATTTT
CASSDGRAGNQPQHF
>TRBV28|.|TRBJ2-2|13|.
TGTGCCAGCAGTTTAGACCGGACCGGGGAGCTGTTTTTT
CASSLDRTGELFF
>TRBV18|.|TRBJ2-7|15|.
TGTGCCAGCTCACCATCGCAGGGTGAGTCATACGAGCAGTACTTC
CASSPSQGESYEQYF
>TRBV4-1|.|TRBJ2-1|15|.
TGCGCCAGCAGCCGGGGCGGAGCCTACAGGGATGAGCAGTTCTTC
CASSRGGAYRDEQFF
>TRBV28|.|TRBJ1-2|15|TRBD1
TGTGCCAGCAGTTCGTCCGACAGGGGGACCTATGGCTACACCTTC
CASSSSDRGTYGYTF
>TRBV28|.|TRBJ2-5|14|.
TGTGCCAGCTTATCCCCATTAACAGGGGAGACCCAGTACTTC
CASLSPLTGETQYF
>TRBV6-1|.|TRBJ2-3|14|TRBD2
TGTGCCAGCACGGGACTAGCGGGAGCAGATACGCAGTATTTT
CASTGLAGADTQYF
>TRBV11-2|.|TRBJ2-3|16|TRBD2
TGTGCCAGCAGCTTAGATTCTAGCGGGGGGATTGATACGCAGTATTTT
CASSLDSSGGIDTQYF
>TRBV29-1|.|TRBJ1-4|12|.
TGCAGCGTTGGGGGGGCGCGCGAAAAACTGTTTTTT
CSVGGAREKLFF
>TRBV2|.|TRBJ2-1|12|TRBD1
TGTGCCAGCAGCACGACAGGGAGTGAGCAGTTCTTC
CASSTTGSEQFF
>TRBV5-1|.|TRBJ2-7|15|TRBD2
TGCGCCAGCAGCGTACTAGCGGGAGGGGACTACGAGCAGTACTTC
CASSVLAGGDYEQYF
>TRBV6-5|.|TRBJ2-7|15|.
TGTGCCAGCAGTTACGCCCAGGGGGGTCCCTACGAGCAGTACTTC
CASSYAQGGPYEQYF
>TRBV9|.|TRBJ2-7|15|TRBD2
TGTGCCAGCAGCGTATGGCCTAGCGGGACGGACGAGCAGTACTTC
CASSVWPSGTDEQYF
>TRBV6-6|.|TRBJ1-5|13|.
TGTGCCAGCAGTTTCGACACCCCTCAGCCCCAGCATTTT
CASSFDTPQPQHF
>TRBV7-9|.|TRBJ2-5|14|TRBD2
TGTGCCAGCAGCTTACTAGCGGGGCAAGGGACCCAGTACTTC
CASSLLAGQGTQYF
>TRBV28|few|TRBJ2-7|15|TRBD1
TGTGCCAGCAGTTTACCGGGACAGGGGGCATACGAGCAGTACTTC
CASSLPGQGAYEQYF
>TRBV7-8|.|TRBJ1-1|16|.
TGTGCCAGCAGCTTAGCAAGGACGGTCTTCTACACTGAAGCTTTCTTT
CASSLARTVFYTEAFF
>TRBV5-1|.|TRBJ1-1|14|TRBD1
TGCGCCAGCAGCACCGGACAGGGGAACACTGAAGCTTTCTTT
CASSTGQGNTEAFF
>TRBV4-3|.|TRBJ1-2|11|.
TGCGCCAGCAGCCATTTGGGGGGCTACACCTTC
CASSHLGGYTF
>TRBV7-9|.|TRBJ2-7|14|TRBD1
TGTGCCAGCAGCTTGACAGGACAGGGGGGTGAGCAGTACTTC
CASSLTGQGGEQYF
>TRBV6-5|.|TRBJ2-1|14|TRBD2
TGTGCCAGCATGTCTAGCGGGGTCAACAATGAGCAGTTCTTC
CASMSSGVNNEQFF
>TRBV27|few|TRBJ2-7|14|TRBD2
TGTGCCAGCAGGCCTCTAGCGGGACCCTACGAGCAGTACTTC
CASRPLAGPYEQYF
>TRBV11-2|once|TRBJ1-6|15|TRBD1
TGTGCCAGCAGCTTAGTTGGGCAGGGGGCCTCACCCCTCCACTTT
CASSLVGQGASPLHF
>TRBV7-6|.|TRBJ2-5|17|TRBD2
TGTGCCAGCAGCTTAGGGGGGACTAGCGGGAGGTTGGAGACCCAGTACTTC
CASSLGGTSGRLETQYF
>TRBV4-1|.|TRBJ2-1|15|TRBD2
TGCGCCAGCAGCCCGTTAGCGGGAGGTTTGGATGAGCAGTTCTTC
CASSPLAGGLDEQFF
>TRBV9|.|TRBJ2-3|15|.
TGTGCCAGCAGCGGACTCCAGGGGTTTGCAGATACGCAGTATTTT
CASSGLQGFADTQYF
>TRBV28|.|TRBJ1-2|15|.
TGTGCCAGCATATCAACAGGATACTCAAGACGTGGCTACACCTTC
CASISTGYSRRGYTF
>TRBV9|once|TRBJ1-1|13|.
TGTGCCAGCAGCGTAGATCATTGGACTGAAGCTTTCTTT
CASSVDHWTEAFF
>TRBV2|many|TRBJ2-3|14|TRBD2
TGTGCCAGCAGTGGACTAGCGGGCACAGATACGCAGTATTTT
CASSGLAGTDTQYF
>TRBV5-1|.|TRBJ2-1|14|.
TGCGCCAGCAGGCCGTCACGGGTAAACAATGAGCAGTTCTTC
CASRPSRVNNEQFF
>TRBV10-1|.|TRBJ1-1|11|.
TGCGCCACCACCAGGGGAGGCGGAGCTTTCTTT
CATTRGGGAFF
>TRBV7-9|few|TRBJ2-1|18|TRBD2
TGTGCCAGCAGCTTTCAAGTCTTTCGCGGGAGTTCTGGTAATGAGCAGTTCTTC
CASSFQVFRGSSGNEQFF
>TRBV29-1|.|TRBJ2-5|13|.
TGCAGCGTTAGGACGGTTGACCAAGAGACCCAGTACTTC
CSVRTVDQETQYF
>TRBV7-2|.|TRBJ2-5|16|TRBD2
TGTGCCAGCAGCTTAGCTGGGGTAGCGGGAATGGAGACCCAGTACTTC
CASSLAGVAGMETQYF
>TRBV2|once|TRBJ2-5|14|TRBD2
TGTGCCAGCAGTGCAACCCTAGCGGGGGAGACCCAGTACTTC
CASSATLAGETQYF
>TRBV5-6|.|TRBJ2-4|17|TRBD1
TGTGCCAGCAGCGTATCATTCCAGGGGGTAGCCAAAAACATTCAGTACTTC
CASSVSFQGVAKNIQYF
>TRBV5-1|.|TRBJ2-7|14|TRBD2
TGCGCCAGCAGCTCGATGACTAGCGGCTACGAGCAGTACTTC
CASSSMTSGYEQYF
>TRBV28|.|TRBJ2-6|17|.
TGTGCCAGCAGTTCATCCGGGTCCTCCTCTGGGGCCAACGTCCTGACTTTC
CASSSSGSSSGANVLTF
>TRBV28|.|TRBJ2-7|19|TRBD1
TGTGCCAGCAGTCTCTTCATTTCCCTCGACAGGGGTAGCTCCTACGAGCAGTACTTC
CASSLFISLDRGSSYEQYF
>TRBV4-2|.|TRBJ2-7|15|.
TGTGCCAGCAGCCAAGAGCATTTGCAGGGATACGAGCAGTACTTC
CASSQEHLQGYEQYF
>TRBV7-3|.|TRBJ1-1|14|.
TGTGCCAGCAGCTTAGGGACTACCGGCACTGAAGCTTTCTTT
CASSLGTTGTEAFF